This T cell receptor (beta chain) was sequenced in a study of control samples from healthy donors and cancer patients. Method: immunoSEQ multiplex PCR; TCRdb's copy keeps in-frame clones and lacks some. This table has some 220,000 clones, about 94% appearing once. This CDR3 comprises 15 residues. Germline V gene lookup returns CDR1 MRHNA and CDR2 SNTAGT. Germline trimming cut 6 bases from V and 0 bases from J; bases unmatched to any gene: 6. V usage is TRBV6-4 and J usage is TRBJ1-1; 8 bases map to TRBD1. The sample taken for sequencing was blood. The sequence came from a man aged 50 to 59 in good health. The CDR3 nucleotides read TGTGCCAGCAGGACCTCAGGGGGCTTGAACACTGAAGCTTTCTTT. It codes for CASRTSGGLNTEAFF.